This TCR beta chain was profiled in a study of blood T cells in healthy people across ages. Remarks on this clonotype: Its antigen is still unknown. Mismatch with germline at one junction end may stem from a read error.

With a J-beta primer mix and a sample-barcoded 5' primer, a second PCR ran about 7 to 12 cycles. MiXCR, applied by TCRdb to the 5' RACE reads, yields one record per CDR3 protein. Among just over 1 million distinct CDR3 sequences listed, 40% to 50% were seen once. CDR1 is SNHLY, CDR2 FYNNEI, per germline. The CDR3 runs to 13 residues. Overall study results and limits: Per million T cells, TCR beta diversity dropped about linearly as age rose.

The chain joins TRBV2 to TRBJ1-6; no clear D gene. The receptor's source is a woman aged 60-75 years in good health. The sample consisted of blood. CDR3 nucleotide sequence: TGTGCCAGCGGTGAAGTCGGCTATTCACCCCTCCACTTT. It specifies CASGEVGYSPLHF.